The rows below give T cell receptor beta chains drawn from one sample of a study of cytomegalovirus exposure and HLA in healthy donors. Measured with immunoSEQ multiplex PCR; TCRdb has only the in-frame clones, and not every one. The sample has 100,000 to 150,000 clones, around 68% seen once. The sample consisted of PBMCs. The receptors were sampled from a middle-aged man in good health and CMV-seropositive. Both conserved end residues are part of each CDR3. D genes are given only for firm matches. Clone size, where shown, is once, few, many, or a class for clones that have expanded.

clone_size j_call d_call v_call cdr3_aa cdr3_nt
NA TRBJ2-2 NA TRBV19 CASSIEHTTGELFF TGTGCCAGTAGTATCGAACACACCACCGGGGAGCTGTTTTTT
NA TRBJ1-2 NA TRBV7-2 CASSLARRAGKIDGYTF TGTGCCAGCAGCTTAGCGCGGAGGGCAGGGAAAATAGATGGCTACACCTTC
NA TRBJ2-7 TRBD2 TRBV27 CASSLGTSGYEQYF TGTGCCAGCAGTTTAGGGACTAGCGGGTACGAGCAGTACTTC
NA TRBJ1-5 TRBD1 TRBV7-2 CASSQTGTVSNQPQHF TGTGCCAGCAGCCAAACCGGGACAGTCAGCAATCAGCCCCAGCATTTT
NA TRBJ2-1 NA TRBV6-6 CASTLYNEQFF TGTGCCAGCACCTTATACAATGAGCAGTTCTTC
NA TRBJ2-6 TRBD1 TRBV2 CASSAGGSGANVLTF TGTGCCAGCAGTGCAGGGGGCTCTGGGGCCAACGTCCTGACTTTC
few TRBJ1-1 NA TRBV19 CASSLWTENTEAFF TGTGCCAGTAGTCTATGGACTGAGAACACTGAAGCTTTCTTT
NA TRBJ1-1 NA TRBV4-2 CASSQAWGGTEAFF TGTGCCAGCAGCCAAGCATGGGGGGGCACTGAAGCTTTCTTT
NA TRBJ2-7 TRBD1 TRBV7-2 CASSFGPGTGEYEQYF TGTGCCAGCAGCTTTGGTCCCGGGACAGGGGAGTACGAGCAGTACTTC
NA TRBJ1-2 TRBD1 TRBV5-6 CASMGQGVGGYTF TGTGCCAGCATGGGACAGGGAGTGGGGGGCTACACCTTC
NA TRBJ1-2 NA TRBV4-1 CASSQDWGGRLYGYTF TGCGCCAGCAGCCAAGACTGGGGGGGGCGGCTCTATGGCTACACCTTC
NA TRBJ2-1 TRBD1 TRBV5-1 CASSPTGFWPSEQFF TGCGCCAGCAGCCCGACAGGGTTTTGGCCCTCAGAGCAGTTCTTC
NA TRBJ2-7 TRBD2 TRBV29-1 CSVPGRASREQYF TGCAGCGTTCCCGGGAGGGCCTCGAGGGAGCAGTACTTC
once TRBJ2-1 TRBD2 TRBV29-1 CSVAPSGGYNEQFF TGCAGCGTCGCTCCTAGCGGGGGTTACAATGAGCAGTTCTTC
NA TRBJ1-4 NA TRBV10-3 CAISDVGANEKLFF TGTGCCATCAGTGATGTGGGGGCCAATGAAAAACTGTTTTTT
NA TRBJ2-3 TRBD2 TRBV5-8 CASSSLAGETDTQYF TGTGCCAGCAGCTCTCTAGCGGGAGAGACAGATACGCAGTATTTT
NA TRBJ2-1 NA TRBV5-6 CASSLEGVYNEQFF TGTGCCAGCAGCTTGGAGGGGGTGTACAATGAGCAGTTCTTC
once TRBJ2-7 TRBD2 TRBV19 CASSRSSGIYEQYF TGTGCCAGTAGTAGGTCTAGCGGAATTTACGAGCAGTACTTC
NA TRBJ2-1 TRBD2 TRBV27 CASSPSPGGLAGDHNEQFF TGTGCCAGCAGTCCCTCCCCCGGCGGACTAGCGGGAGACCACAATGAGCAGTTCTTC
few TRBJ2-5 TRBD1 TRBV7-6 CASSLADRGRGWSVQETQYF TGTGCCAGCAGCTTAGCCGACAGGGGGCGCGGGTGGTCAGTGCAAGAGACCCAGTACTTC
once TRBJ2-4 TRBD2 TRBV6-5 CASSRLAGQNIQYF TGTGCCAGCAGCCGACTAGCGGGGCAAAACATTCAGTACTTC
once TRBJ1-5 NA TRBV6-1 CASRALRQPQHF TGTGCCAGCAGGGCCCTCAGGCAGCCCCAGCATTTT
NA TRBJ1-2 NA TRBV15 CATSREARGSGYTF TGTGCCACCAGCAGAGAAGCAAGGGGCAGTGGCTACACCTTC
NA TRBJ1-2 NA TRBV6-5 CASSYSTANYGYTF TGTGCCAGCAGTTACTCGACAGCTAACTATGGCTACACCTTC
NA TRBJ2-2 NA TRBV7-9 CASSSPRDPNTGELFF TGTGCCAGCAGCTCCCCCCGGGATCCAAACACCGGGGAGCTGTTTTTT
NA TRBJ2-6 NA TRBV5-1 CASSLEPGELTSGANVLTF TGCGCCAGCAGCTTGGAACCGGGGGAATTAACCTCTGGGGCCAACGTCCTGACTTTC
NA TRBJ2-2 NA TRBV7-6 CASSPTGGGGRHRELFF TGTGCCAGCAGCCCGACCGGTGGGGGCGGGCGGCACCGGGAGCTGTTTTTT